The 21 T cell receptor beta chains reported below all come from one sample, sequenced in a study. Each CDR3 protein is one row after TCRdb ran MiXCR on the RT-PCR reads. The sample consists of fewer than 800,000 distinct CDR3 sequences, approximately 14% of them appearing once. Material: memory CD4+ T cells from blood. These TCRs come from a female donor in good health, serving as a healthy control.

The chain joins TRBV7-2 to TRBJ2-3; D remains ambiguous. Trimming took 7 bases from V and 3 from J, leaving 11 bases between them. The CDR3 covers 13 residues. Germline CDR1 SGHTA, CDR2 FQGNSA. The DNA of the CDR3 is TGTGCCAGCAACCTTGATAGAACAGATACGCAGTATTTT. It specifies CASNLDRTDTQYF.

CDR3 nucleotides: TGTGCCACCAGCCGCGGGCGGGGACAGGGATTCCAGCCCCAGCATTTT. Protein sequence: CATSRGRGQGFQPQHF. V usage is TRBV15 and J usage is TRBJ1-5; 9 nucleotides agree with TRBD1. The CDR3 runs to 16 residues. Per germline, CDR1 LNHNV and CDR2 YYDKDF (reference sequence). J gave up 7 bases and V 5 bases, and 12 bases lay outside the gene matches. The full variable domain, rest sourced from reference TRBV15 and TRBJ1-5, is DAMVIQNPRYQVTQFGKPVTLSCSQTLNHNVMYWYQQKSSQAPKLLFHYYDKDFNNEADTPDNFQSRRPNTSFCFLDIRSPGLGDTAMYLCATSRGRGQGFQPQHFGDGTRLSIL.

The V gene is TRBV7-2, the J gene TRBJ2-5; no clear D gene. The V end was cut by 5 bases, the J end by 5 bases, with 9 bases between. This CDR3 contains 12 residues. CDR1 is SGHTA, CDR2 FQGNSA, per germline. CDR3 region: CASSEGWETQYF. CDR3 bases: TGTGCCAGCAGCGAAGGTTGGGAGACCCAGTACTTC.

In regard to this clonotype: A read error may account for a junction end that differs from germline. This chain uses TRBV14 with TRBJ1-1; weak D call: TRBD1 (6 bases). The CDR3 runs to 14 residues. The V gene's germline CDR1 is SGHDN and CDR2 FVKESK. The CDR3 coding sequence is TGTTCCAGCAGCCCAGGGGTGAAGAACACTGAAGCTTTCTTT. Its protein is CSSSPGVKNTEAFF.

This clonotype was seen more than once but under ten times. The gene calls are TRBV4-3 and TRBJ1-4, with D possibly matching TRBD1 (5 bases). From germline, CDR1 is LGHNA and CDR2 YSLEER. Trimming pared 3 bases from V and 7 bases from J, leaving 18 bases between. CDR3 size: 16 residues. The CDR3 DNA follows: TGCGCCAGCAGCCAGCCGGATGCGGGGGGGACTGAAAAACTGTTTTTT. It is translated as CASSQPDAGGTEKLFF.

The chain links TRBV20-1 to TRBJ2-2; tentatively, D is TRBD1 (5 bases). This CDR3 is 14 amino acids long. Per the germline V gene, CDR1 is DFQATT and CDR2 is SNEGSKA (reference sequence). V was shortened by 0 bases and J by 4 bases, with 9 bases between the two germline ends. The CDR3 DNA is TGCAGTGCTAGAGAGGCAGGGCCCACCGGGGAGCTGTTTTTT. It yields the protein CSAREAGPTGELFF.

This clonotype was observed a handful of times. The genes are TRBV20-1 and TRBJ1-1; no definite D call. Trimming stripped 6 bases from V and 0 bases from J, with 14 bases between. This CDR3 spans 14 amino acids. The germline V gene has CDR1 DFQATT and CDR2 SNEGSKA (reference sequence). CDR3 sequence (DNA): TGCAGTGCAAGAAGGGCAGGAGTGAACACTGAAGCTTTCTTT. Amino acid sequence: CSARRAGVNTEAFF.

This chain joins TRBV7-9 and TRBJ2-2; TRBD1 might be the D (6 bases). The V end lost 1 base, the J end lost 6 bases, and 12 bases lay between the germline ends. There are 15 residues in the CDR3. Germline V gene lookup returns CDR1 SEHNR and CDR2 FQNEAQ (reference sequence). The CDR3 nucleotides read TGTGCCAGCAGCTTAGGAACAGGGACGGCCGGGGAGCTGTTTTTT. Protein: CASSLGTGTAGELFF.

This clonotype was seen a handful of times. The CDR3 DNA reads TGTGCCAGCAGTTTACGCCATGGAAACACCATATATTTT. Translation gives CASSLRHGNTIYF. This sequence joins TRBV27 and TRBJ1-3; no reliable D call. CDR3 length: 13 residues. The V gene lost 2 bases and the J gene lost 3 bases, with 5 bases spanning the gap. Per the germline V gene, CDR1 is MNHEY and CDR2 is SMNVEV (reference sequence).

Turning to this clonotype: Being one base from a much bigger clone, this may be a read error. The chain uses TRBV7-2 and TRBJ1-1, with a tentative D call TRBD1 (5 bases). The CDR3 length is 14 residues. V was shortened by 5 bases and J by 1 base, with 11 bases between the two germline ends. CDR1 is SGHTA, CDR2 FQGNSA, per germline. The DNA of the CDR3 is TGTGCCAGCAGCGCGGGACGGCAGAACACTGAAGCTTTCTTT. It specifies CASSAGRQNTEAFF.

This sequence joins TRBV28 and TRBJ2-7; 10 bases line up with TRBD1. V shed 7 bases, J shed 3 bases, and the junction held 6 bases outside the gene matches. This CDR3 has 14 amino acids. Germline CDR1 MDHEN, CDR2 SYDVKM. This CDR3 is CASIPGQGIYEQYF. In DNA form, the CDR3 reads TGTGCCAGCATCCCGGGACAGGGGATCTACGAGCAGTACTTC.

This sequence joins TRBV7-9 and TRBJ1-1; TRBD1 aligns across 7 bases. The CDR3 is 13 amino acids. Germline loops: CDR1 SEHNR, CDR2 FQNEAQ (reference sequence). Trimming at V came to 2 bases and at J to 11 bases, leaving 8 bases not matched to a gene. The CDR3 is CASSLNQGGEAFF. CDR3 coding DNA: TGTGCCAGCAGCTTAAATCAGGGGGGAGAGGCTTTCTTT.

V is TRBV15 and J is TRBJ2-2; TRBD2 aligns across 8 bases. The germline CDR1 and CDR2 sequences are LNHNV and YYDKDF (reference sequence). V was pared by 0 bases and J by 6 bases, with 6 bases of the junction left unmatched. There are 16 residues in the CDR3. Here the CDR3 reads CATSRDFGTSSGELFF. The CDR3 nucleotides read TGTGCCACCAGCAGAGATTTTGGGACTAGTTCCGGGGAGCTGTTTTTT.

This clonotype was observed at least ten times. CDR3 coding DNA: TGTGCCAGCAGGTTACTAGCGGGGAACGGTGATACGCAGTATTTT. It specifies CASRLLAGNGDTQYF. The chain joins TRBV2 to TRBJ2-3; 10 bases align to TRBD2. V lost 6 bases and J lost 6; bases outside the gene matches: 9. CDR3 length: 15 amino acids. The germline CDR1 and CDR2 sequences are SNHLY and FYNNEI.

This clonotype turned up a few times. The chain links TRBV5-1 to TRBJ1-2; tentatively, D is TRBD1 (5 bases). Trimming removed 3 bases at V and 6 bases at J, with 15 bases between. Germline CDR1 is SGHRS and CDR2 is YFSETQ. The CDR3 is made up of 14 amino acids. CDR3 nucleotide sequence: TGCGCCAGCAGCTCGGACGGGACCGGGGATGGCTACACCTTC. Its translation is CASSSDGTGDGYTF.

There are a few counts of this clonotype. The junction shows a germline mismatch at one end, possibly a read error. The chain uses TRBV7-7 and TRBJ2-1; TRBD2 matches 10 bases. The germline V gene has CDR1 SSHAT and CDR2 FNYEAQ (reference sequence). The CDR3 extends over 14 amino acids. The CDR3 reads CASSSSGSSDEQFF. As DNA, the CDR3 is TGTGCTAGCAGCTCTAGCGGGAGTTCGGATGAGCAGTTCTTC.

This clonotype showed up just a few times. This chain links TRBV20-1 with TRBJ2-2; TRBD2 matches at 7 bases. The trim removed 6 bases at V and 5 bases at J, leaving 6 bases unmatched. This CDR3 has 13 residues. CDR1 and CDR2 from the germline V gene are DFQATT and SNEGSKA (reference sequence). The CDR3 coding sequence is TGCAGTGCCCCTGGGAGGGTGACCGGGGAGCTGTTTTTT. Its protein is CSAPGRVTGELFF.

The chain employs TRBV7-2 and TRBJ2-7, with 8 nucleotides matching TRBD1. Germline V gene lookup returns CDR1 SGHTA and CDR2 FQGNSA. The CDR3 runs 15 residues. Trimming at V came to 6 bases and at J to 7 bases, leaving 14 bases not matched to a gene. The CDR3 bases are TGTGCCAGCAGTTCCACCTCAGGGGGCGCGGGGGAGCAGTACTTC. It encodes CASSSTSGGAGEQYF. Filled out from reference TRBV7-2 and TRBJ2-7, the complete variable domain reads GAGVSQSPSNKVTEKGKDVELRCDPISGHTALYWYRQSLGQGLEFLIYFQGNSAPDKSGLPSDRFSAERTGGSVSTLTIQRTQQEDSAVYLCASSSTSGGAGEQYFGPGTRLTVT.

The chain carries TRBV3-1 and TRBJ1-1; D gene ambiguous. V shed 5 bases and J shed 11 bases, with 21 bases lying between them. CDR1 and CDR2 (germline): LGHDT, YNNKEL (reference sequence). There are 14 residues in the CDR3. The CDR3 protein is CASSTAGRPSEAFF. The CDR3 coding sequence is TGTGCCAGCAGCACAGCCGGGAGGCCATCCGAGGCTTTCTTT.

This clonotype was picked up a small number of times. V gene TRBV4-1 combines with J gene TRBJ2-1, with TRBD1 as a possible D gene (6 bases). Per the germline V gene, CDR1 is MGHRA and CDR2 is YSYEKL. V dropped 2 bases and J dropped 13 bases, with 15 bases sitting between them. The CDR3 covers 13 residues. CDR3 residues: CASSQLDTGFQFF. For the CDR3, the DNA is TGCGCCAGCAGCCAACTCGATACAGGGTTTCAGTTCTTC.

This clonotype appeared a few times. The J gene is TRBJ2-7, the V gene TRBV20-1; D gene unclear. CDR1 and CDR2 from the germline V gene are DFQATT and SNEGSKA (reference sequence). This CDR3 has 15 residues. The V gene lost 0 bases and the J gene lost 1 base, with 13 bases spanning the gap. The CDR3 region is CSAREGRTNSYEQYF. In DNA form, the CDR3 reads TGCAGTGCTAGAGAAGGCCGGACGAATTCCTACGAGCAGTACTTC.